This T cell receptor beta chain was documented in a study of cytomegalovirus exposure and HLA in healthy donors. Profiled with immunoSEQ multiplex PCR; TCRdb holds only in-frame clones, not every one. Of fewer than 250,000 clones listed, roughly 85% are singletons. Trimming cost V 4 bases and J 3 bases, with 4 bases left between them. This CDR3 is 12 amino acids long. The germline CDR1 and CDR2 sequences are MNHNS and SASEGT. Study-wide results and caveats: Whilst most TCR sequences proved rare, a subset of public TCRs occurred across many donors. The tendency of first-cohort TCR clusters to co-occur in the 110 or so validation repertoires emerged from a later analysis. TCR beta chains numbering more than 150 were designated cytomegalovirus-associated.

To note about this clone: The antigen is undetermined.

The approximately 120-subject validation cohort, separate from the approximately 670-subject first cohort, included the donors. The sequenced sample was PBMCs. The chain employs TRBV6-1 and TRBJ1-5; D is undetermined. This clonotype was obtained from a woman aged 18-30 years in good health and CMV-seronegative. CDR3 residues: CASSGPNQPQHF. CDR3 sequence (DNA): TGTGCCAGCAGTGGACCCAATCAGCCCCAGCATTTT.